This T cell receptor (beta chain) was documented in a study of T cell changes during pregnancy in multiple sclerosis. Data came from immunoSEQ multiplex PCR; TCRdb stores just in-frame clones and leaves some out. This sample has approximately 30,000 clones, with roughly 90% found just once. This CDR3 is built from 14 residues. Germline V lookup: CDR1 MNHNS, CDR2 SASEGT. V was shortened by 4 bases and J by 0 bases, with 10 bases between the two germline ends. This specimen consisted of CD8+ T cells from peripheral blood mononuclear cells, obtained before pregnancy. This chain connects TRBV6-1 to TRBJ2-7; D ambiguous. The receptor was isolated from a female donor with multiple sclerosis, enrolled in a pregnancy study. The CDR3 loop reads CASSARGISYEQYF. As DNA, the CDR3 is TGTGCCAGCAGTGCAAGAGGAATCTCCTACGAGCAGTACTTC.